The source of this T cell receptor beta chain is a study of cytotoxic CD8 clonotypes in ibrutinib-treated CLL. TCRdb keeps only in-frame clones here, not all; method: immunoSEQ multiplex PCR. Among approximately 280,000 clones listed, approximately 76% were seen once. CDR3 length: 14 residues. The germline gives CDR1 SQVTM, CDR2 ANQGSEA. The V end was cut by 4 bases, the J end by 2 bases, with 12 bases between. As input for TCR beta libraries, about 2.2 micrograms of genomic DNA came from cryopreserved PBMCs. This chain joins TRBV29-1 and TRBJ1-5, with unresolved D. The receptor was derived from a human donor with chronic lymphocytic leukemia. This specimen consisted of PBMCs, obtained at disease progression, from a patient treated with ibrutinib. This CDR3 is CSVAAASGNQPQHF. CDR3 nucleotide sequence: TGCAGCGTTGCTGCGGCCTCGGGCAATCAGCCCCAGCATTTT.